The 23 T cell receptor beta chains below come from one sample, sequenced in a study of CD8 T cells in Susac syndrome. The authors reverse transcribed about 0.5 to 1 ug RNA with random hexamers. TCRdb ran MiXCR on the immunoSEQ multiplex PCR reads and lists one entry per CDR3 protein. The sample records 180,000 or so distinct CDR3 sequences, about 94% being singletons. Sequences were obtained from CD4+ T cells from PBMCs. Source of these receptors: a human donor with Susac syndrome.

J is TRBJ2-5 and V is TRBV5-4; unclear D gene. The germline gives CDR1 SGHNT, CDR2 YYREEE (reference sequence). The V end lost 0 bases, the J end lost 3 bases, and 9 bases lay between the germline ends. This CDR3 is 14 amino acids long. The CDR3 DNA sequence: TGTGCCAGCAGCTTGGTACGCGGAGAAGAGACCCAGTACTTC. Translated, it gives CASSLVRGEETQYF.

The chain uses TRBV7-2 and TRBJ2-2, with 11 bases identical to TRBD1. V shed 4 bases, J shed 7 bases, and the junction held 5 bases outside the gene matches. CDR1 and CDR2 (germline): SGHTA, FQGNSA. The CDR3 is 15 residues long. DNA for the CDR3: TGTGCCAGCAGCTGGGACAGGGGGGTAGGCGGGGAGCTGTTTTTT. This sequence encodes CASSWDRGVGGELFF.

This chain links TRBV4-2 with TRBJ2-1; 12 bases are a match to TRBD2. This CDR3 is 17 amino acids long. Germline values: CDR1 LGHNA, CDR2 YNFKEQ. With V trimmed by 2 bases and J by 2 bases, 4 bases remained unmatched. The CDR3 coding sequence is TGTGCCAGCAGCCAACCGACTAGCGGGGGCCCCTACAATGAGCAGTTCTTC. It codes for CASSQPTSGGPYNEQFF.

CDR3 amino acids: CSARARRAQETQYF. The CDR3 DNA sequence: TGCAGTGCTAGAGCCCGGAGGGCACAAGAGACCCAGTACTTC. The rearrangement links TRBV20-1 to TRBJ2-5; TRBD2 might be the D (6 bases). With 1 base removed from V and 2 bases from J, the gap between germline ends came to 11 bases. Germline-derived CDR1 and CDR2 are DFQATT and SNEGSKA (reference sequence). The CDR3 is 14 amino acids.

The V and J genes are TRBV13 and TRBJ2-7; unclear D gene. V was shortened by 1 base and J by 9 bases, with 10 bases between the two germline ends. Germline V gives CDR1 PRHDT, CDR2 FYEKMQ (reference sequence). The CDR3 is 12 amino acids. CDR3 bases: TGTGCCAGCAGCTTAGATCGGACGGGGCAGTACTTC. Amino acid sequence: CASSLDRTGQYF.

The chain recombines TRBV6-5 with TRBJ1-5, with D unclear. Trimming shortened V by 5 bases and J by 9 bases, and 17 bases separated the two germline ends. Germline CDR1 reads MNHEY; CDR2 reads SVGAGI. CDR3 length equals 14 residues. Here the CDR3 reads CASSPRQDPWPQHF. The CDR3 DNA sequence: TGTGCCAGCAGTCCCCGACAAGATCCATGGCCCCAGCATTTT.

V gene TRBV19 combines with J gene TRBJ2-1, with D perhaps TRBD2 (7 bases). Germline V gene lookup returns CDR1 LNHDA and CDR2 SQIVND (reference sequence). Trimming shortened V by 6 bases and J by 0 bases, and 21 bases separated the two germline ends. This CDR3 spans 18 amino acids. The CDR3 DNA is TGTGCCAGTAGACTCCGAGGCGGGGGCCAGAGCTCCTACAATGAGCAGTTCTTC. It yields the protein CASRLRGGGQSSYNEQFF. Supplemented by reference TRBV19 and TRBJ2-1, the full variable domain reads DGGITQSPKYLFRKEGQNVTLSCEQNLNHDAMYWYRQDPGQGLRLIYYSQIVNDFQKGDIAEGYSVSREKKESFPLTVTSAQKNPTAFYLCASRLRGGGQSSYNEQFFGPGTRLTVL.

In DNA form, the CDR3 reads TGCGCCAGCAGCTTGGCTGGTGGCGGAGAGACCCAGTACTTC. It specifies CASSLAGGGETQYF. This chain uses TRBV5-1 with TRBJ2-5, with D hard to call. The CDR3 runs to 14 residues. Trimming took off 0 bases at V and 4 bases at J, with 10 bases between the two ends. The germline V gene has CDR1 SGHRS and CDR2 YFSETQ.

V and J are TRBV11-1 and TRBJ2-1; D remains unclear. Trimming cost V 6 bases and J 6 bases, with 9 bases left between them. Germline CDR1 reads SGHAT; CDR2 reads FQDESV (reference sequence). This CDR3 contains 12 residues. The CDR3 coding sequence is TGTGCCAGCAGGGAGAATAGCAATGAGCAGTTCTTC. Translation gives CASRENSNEQFF.

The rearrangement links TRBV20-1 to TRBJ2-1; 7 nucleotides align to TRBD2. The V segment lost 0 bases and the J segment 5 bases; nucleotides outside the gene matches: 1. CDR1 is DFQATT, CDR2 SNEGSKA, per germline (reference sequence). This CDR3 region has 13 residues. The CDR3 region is CSARELADNEQFF. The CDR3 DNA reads TGCAGTGCTAGAGAGCTAGCGGACAATGAGCAGTTCTTC.

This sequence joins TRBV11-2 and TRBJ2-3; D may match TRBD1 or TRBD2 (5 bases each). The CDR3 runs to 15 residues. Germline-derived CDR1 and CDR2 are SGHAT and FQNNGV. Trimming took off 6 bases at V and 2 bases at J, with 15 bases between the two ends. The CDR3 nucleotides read TGTGCCAGCAGGGCCCCGGGACGTTACACAGATACGCAGTATTTT. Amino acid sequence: CASRAPGRYTDTQYF.

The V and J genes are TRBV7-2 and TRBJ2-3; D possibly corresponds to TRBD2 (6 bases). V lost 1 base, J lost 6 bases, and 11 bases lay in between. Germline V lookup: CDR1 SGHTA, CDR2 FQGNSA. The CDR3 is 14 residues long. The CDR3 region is CASSLDGRMDTQYF. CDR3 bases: TGTGCCAGCAGCTTAGACGGGAGAATGGATACGCAGTATTTT.

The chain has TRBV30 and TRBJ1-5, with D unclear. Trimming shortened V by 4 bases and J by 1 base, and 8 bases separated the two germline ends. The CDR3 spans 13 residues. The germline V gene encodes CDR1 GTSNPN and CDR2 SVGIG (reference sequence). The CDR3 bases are TGTGCCTGGAAGGAACAGAGCAATCAGCCCCAGCATTTT. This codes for CAWKEQSNQPQHF.

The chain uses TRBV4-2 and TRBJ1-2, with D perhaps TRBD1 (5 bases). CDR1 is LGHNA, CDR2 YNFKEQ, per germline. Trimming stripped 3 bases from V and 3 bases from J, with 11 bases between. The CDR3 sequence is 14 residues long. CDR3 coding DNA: TGTGCCAGCAGCCACGGGACCGCGGACTATGGCTACACCTTC. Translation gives CASSHGTADYGYTF.

The CDR3 sequence: CASSLAVGRVGLVQYF. The CDR3 nucleotides read TGTGCCAGCAGCTTAGCGGTCGGGAGAGTGGGATTAGTGCAGTACTTC. The rearrangement uses TRBV11-2 and TRBJ2-7; D might be TRBD2 (6 bases). This CDR3 comprises 16 residues. The germline V gene has CDR1 SGHAT and CDR2 FQNNGV. V shed 1 base and J shed 9 bases, with 22 bases lying between them.

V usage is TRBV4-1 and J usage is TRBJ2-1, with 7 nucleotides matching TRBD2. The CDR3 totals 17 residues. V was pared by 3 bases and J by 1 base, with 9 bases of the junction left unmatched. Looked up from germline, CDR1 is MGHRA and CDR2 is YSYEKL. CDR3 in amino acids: CASSQALWGGSYNEQFF. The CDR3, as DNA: TGCGCCAGCAGCCAGGCCCTGTGGGGAGGGTCCTACAATGAGCAGTTCTTC.

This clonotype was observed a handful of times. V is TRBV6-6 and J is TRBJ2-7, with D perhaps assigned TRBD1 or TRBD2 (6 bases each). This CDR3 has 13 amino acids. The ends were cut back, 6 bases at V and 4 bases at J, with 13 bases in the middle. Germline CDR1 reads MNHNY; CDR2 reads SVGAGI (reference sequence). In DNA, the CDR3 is TGTGCCAGCAGCCGCGGGACAATTTACGAGCAGTACTTC. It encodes CASSRGTIYEQYF.

CDR3 sequence (DNA): TGTGCCACCAGCTCCCGGGACCGGGCCCCCGACGTAGCTTTCTTT. This codes for CATSSRDRAPDVAFF. The rearrangement uses TRBV15 and TRBJ1-1; TRBD1 might be the D (5 bases). The CDR3 totals 15 residues. Germline V gives CDR1 LNHNV, CDR2 YYDKDF (reference sequence). V was cut by 5 bases and J by 10 bases, with 23 bases left in between.

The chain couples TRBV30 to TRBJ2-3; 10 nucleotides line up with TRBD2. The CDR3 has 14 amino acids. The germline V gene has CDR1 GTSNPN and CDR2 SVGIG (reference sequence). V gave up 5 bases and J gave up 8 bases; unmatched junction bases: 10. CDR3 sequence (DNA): TGTGCCTGGGGGGAAGCGGGAGGGCCTGGTACGCAGTATTTT. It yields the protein CAWGEAGGPGTQYF.

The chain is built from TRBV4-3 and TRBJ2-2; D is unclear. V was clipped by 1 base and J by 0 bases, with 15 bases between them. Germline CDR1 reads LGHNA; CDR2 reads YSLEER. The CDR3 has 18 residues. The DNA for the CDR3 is TGCGCCAGCAGCCAAGGGACCAGCGTGAGCACGAACACCGGGGAGCTGTTTTTT. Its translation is CASSQGTSVSTNTGELFF.

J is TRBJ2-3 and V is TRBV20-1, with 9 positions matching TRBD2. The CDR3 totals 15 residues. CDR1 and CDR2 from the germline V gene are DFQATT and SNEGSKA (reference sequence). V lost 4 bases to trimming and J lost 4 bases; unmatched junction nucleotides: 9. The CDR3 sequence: CSAIESAGGPDTQYF. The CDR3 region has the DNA TGCAGTGCTATAGAGTCGGCGGGAGGGCCAGATACGCAGTATTTT.

This CDR3 reads CASCGTGAPGANVLTF. In DNA form, the CDR3 reads TGTGCCAGCTGCGGGACAGGGGCGCCTGGGGCCAACGTCCTGACTTTC. The J gene is TRBJ2-6, the V gene TRBV6-2 or TRBV6-3; 10 bases are shared with TRBD1. This CDR3 contains 16 residues. The V segment lost 8 bases and the J segment 2 bases; nucleotides outside the gene matches: 6. Germline V gene sequence: CDR1 MNHEY, CDR2 SVGEGT.

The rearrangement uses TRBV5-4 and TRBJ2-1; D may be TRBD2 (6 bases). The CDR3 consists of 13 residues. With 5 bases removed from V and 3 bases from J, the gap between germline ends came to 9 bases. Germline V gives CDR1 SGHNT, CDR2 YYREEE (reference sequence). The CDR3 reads CASSTDYYNEQFF. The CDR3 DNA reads TGTGCCAGCAGTACGGACTACTACAATGAGCAGTTCTTC. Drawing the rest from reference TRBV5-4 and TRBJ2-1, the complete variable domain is ETGVTQSPTHLIKTRGQQVTLRCSSQSGHNTVSWYQQALGQGPQFIFQYYREEENGRGNFPPRFSGLQFPNYSSELNVNALELDDSALYLCASSTDYYNEQFFGPGTRLTVL.